Included here is one T cell receptor (beta chain) sequence, with context. This entry belongs to a study of T and B cells in COVID-19 patients. The CDR3 runs to 13 residues. Trimming pared 9 bases from V and 4 bases from J, leaving 13 bases between. CDR1 and CDR2 from the germline V gene are MNHEY and SVGAGI. TRB rearrangements were amplified by multiplex PCR with BIOMED2 TRB-A/B primers. A single record per CDR3 protein comes from TCRdb applying MiXCR to the multiplex PCR reads. Altogether around 15,000 distinct CDR3 sequences are present, roughly 27% being singletons, with the ten largest covering approximately 6.3%. Each TRB amplification used about 250-550 ng of genomic DNA from blood.

This rearrangement joins TRBV6-5 to TRBJ1-3; D not certain. The receptor was derived from a human donor who had recovered from COVID-19. Sequenced input: blood. CDR3 nucleotide sequence: TGTGCCAGTGCGGCCTCCCAGGGAAACACCATATATTTT. The encoded protein is CASAASQGNTIYF.